The rows below give T cell receptor beta chains drawn from one sample of a study of blood T cell repertoires in COVID-19. TCRdb's table, derived via immunoSEQ multiplex PCR, lists solely in-frame clones and lacks some. The sample has 200,000 to 250,000 clones, roughly 89% seen once. Sequenced input: peripheral blood. The origin of the receptors is a man between 60 and 75 years old who had recovered from COVID-19. Each CDR3 is given with its conserved first and last residue. D genes are given only for firm matches. Only some rows state a clone size, as once, few, many or a class for expanded clones.

j_call: TRBJ1-1; d_call: -; v_call: TRBV2; clone_size: -; cdr3_aa: CASHLRGTEAFF; cdr3_nt: TGTGCCAGCCACCTTAGGGGGACTGAAGCTTTCTTT
j_call: TRBJ1-2; d_call: TRBD1; v_call: TRBV18; clone_size: -; cdr3_aa: CASSPQGQGNGYTF; cdr3_nt: TGTGCCAGCTCACCGCAAGGACAGGGAAATGGCTACACCTTC
j_call: TRBJ1-1; d_call: -; v_call: TRBV19; clone_size: -; cdr3_aa: CASSFSRSTEAFF; cdr3_nt: TGTGCCAGTAGTTTCTCCAGATCCACTGAAGCTTTCTTT
j_call: TRBJ2-1; d_call: TRBD2; v_call: TRBV2; clone_size: -; cdr3_aa: CASTRLAGRNEQFF; cdr3_nt: TGTGCCAGTACGAGACTAGCGGGGCGCAATGAGCAGTTCTTC
j_call: TRBJ2-3; d_call: -; v_call: TRBV27; clone_size: -; cdr3_aa: CASSLGQRDTQYF; cdr3_nt: TGTGCCAGCAGTTTAGGACAGCGAGATACGCAGTATTTT
j_call: TRBJ2-7; d_call: -; v_call: TRBV11-3; clone_size: -; cdr3_aa: CASSSSGYEQYF; cdr3_nt: TGTGCCAGCAGCTCCTCGGGGTACGAGCAGTACTTC
j_call: TRBJ2-5; d_call: TRBD2; v_call: TRBV5-4; clone_size: -; cdr3_aa: CASSPQRGGLGETQYF; cdr3_nt: TGTGCCAGCAGCCCCCAGCGGGGGGGCCTTGGGGAGACCCAGTACTTC
j_call: TRBJ2-2; d_call: TRBD1; v_call: TRBV11-2; clone_size: -; cdr3_aa: CASSIRDRDTGELFF; cdr3_nt: TGTGCCAGCAGCATCCGGGACAGGGACACCGGGGAGCTGTTTTTT
j_call: TRBJ2-7; d_call: -; v_call: TRBV6-5; clone_size: -; cdr3_aa: CASSLRDTSYEQYF; cdr3_nt: TGTGCCAGCAGTTTAAGGGACACTTCCTACGAGCAGTACTTC
j_call: TRBJ2-5; d_call: TRBD2; v_call: TRBV20-1; clone_size: -; cdr3_aa: CSASVEREGRAETQYF; cdr3_nt: TGCAGTGCTAGTGTCGAGCGGGAGGGCCGGGCGGAGACCCAGTACTTC
j_call: TRBJ1-1; d_call: -; v_call: TRBV4-2; clone_size: -; cdr3_aa: CASSQVAADTEAFF; cdr3_nt: TGTGCCAGCAGCCAAGTGGCCGCGGACACTGAAGCTTTCTTT
j_call: TRBJ2-7; d_call: -; v_call: TRBV5-6; clone_size: -; cdr3_aa: CASSREGRRYEQYF; cdr3_nt: TGTGCCAGCAGCCGCGAGGGGAGGAGGTACGAGCAGTACTTC
j_call: TRBJ2-5; d_call: TRBD1; v_call: TRBV2; clone_size: few; cdr3_aa: CASQGQGAAKTQYF; cdr3_nt: TGTGCCAGCCAAGGACAGGGGGCTGCGAAGACCCAGTACTTC
j_call: TRBJ2-7; d_call: TRBD1; v_call: TRBV19; clone_size: many; cdr3_aa: CASSPAHSGTATYEQYF; cdr3_nt: TGTGCCAGTAGTCCCGCTCACTCCGGGACAGCCACCTACGAGCAGTACTTC
j_call: TRBJ1-1; d_call: -; v_call: TRBV9; clone_size: -; cdr3_aa: CASSLDSSNTEAFF; cdr3_nt: TGTGCCAGCAGCCTCGACAGCTCGAACACTGAAGCTTTCTTT
j_call: TRBJ2-1; d_call: -; v_call: TRBV3-1/TRBV3-2; clone_size: -; cdr3_aa: CASSLRTANEQFF; cdr3_nt: TGTGCCAGCAGCCTAAGGACAGCAAATGAGCAGTTCTTC
j_call: TRBJ2-7; d_call: TRBD1; v_call: TRBV6-6; clone_size: -; cdr3_aa: CASSYSPGQSSYEQYF; cdr3_nt: TGTGCCAGCAGTTACTCTCCGGGACAGAGCTCCTACGAGCAGTACTTC
j_call: TRBJ2-1; d_call: -; v_call: TRBV7-2; clone_size: -; cdr3_aa: CASSLTGRAYNEQFF; cdr3_nt: TGTGCCAGCAGCTTAACGGGCAGGGCGTACAATGAGCAGTTCTTC
j_call: TRBJ2-3; d_call: TRBD2; v_call: TRBV7-2; clone_size: -; cdr3_aa: CASSLAGVRTDTQYF; cdr3_nt: TGTGCCAGCAGCCTAGCGGGAGTTAGAACAGATACGCAGTATTTT
j_call: TRBJ1-1; d_call: -; v_call: TRBV19; clone_size: once; cdr3_aa: CASGQRTEAFF; cdr3_nt: TGTGCCAGTGGACAAAGGACTGAAGCTTTCTTT
j_call: TRBJ1-1; d_call: TRBD1; v_call: TRBV11-2; clone_size: -; cdr3_aa: CASSLTGFTEAFF; cdr3_nt: TGTGCCAGCAGCTTGACAGGGTTTACTGAAGCTTTCTTT
j_call: TRBJ2-4; d_call: -; v_call: TRBV28; clone_size: -; cdr3_aa: CASKLSRQAKNIQYF; cdr3_nt: TGTGCCAGCAAGCTTTCTCGACAGGCCAAAAACATTCAGTACTTC
j_call: TRBJ1-1; d_call: TRBD1; v_call: TRBV4-1; clone_size: -; cdr3_aa: CASSRSGTEMNTEAFF; cdr3_nt: TGCGCCAGCAGCCGGTCCGGGACAGAGATGAACACTGAAGCTTTCTTT
j_call: TRBJ2-1; d_call: -; v_call: TRBV7-2; clone_size: once; cdr3_aa: CASSLSGHNEQFF; cdr3_nt: TGTGCCAGCAGCCTTTCAGGCCACAATGAGCAGTTCTTC
j_call: TRBJ1-1; d_call: -; v_call: TRBV5-6; clone_size: -; cdr3_aa: CASSWGVVEAFF; cdr3_nt: TGTGCCAGCAGCTGGGGGGTTGTGGAGGCTTTCTTT
j_call: TRBJ1-5; d_call: -; v_call: TRBV19; clone_size: -; cdr3_aa: CASSIAQGWDQPQHF; cdr3_nt: TGTGCCAGTAGTATTGCACAGGGATGGGATCAGCCCCAGCATTTT
j_call: TRBJ1-1; d_call: -; v_call: TRBV18; clone_size: -; cdr3_aa: CASSPPAGIRGGGTEAFF; cdr3_nt: TGTGCCAGCTCACCACCGGCGGGTATCCGGGGTGGAGGCACTGAAGCTTTCTTT
j_call: TRBJ2-5; d_call: TRBD1; v_call: TRBV5-8; clone_size: -; cdr3_aa: CASSSRTGELETQYF; cdr3_nt: TGTGCCAGCAGCTCCCGGACAGGGGAGTTGGAGACCCAGTACTTC
j_call: TRBJ2-7; d_call: TRBD1; v_call: TRBV19; clone_size: -; cdr3_aa: CASSMMSGGTYEQYF; cdr3_nt: TGTGCCAGTAGTATGATGTCAGGGGGCACCTACGAGCAGTACTTC
j_call: TRBJ1-3; d_call: -; v_call: TRBV7-2; clone_size: -; cdr3_aa: CASSLQGFGNTIYF; cdr3_nt: TGTGCCAGCAGCTTACAGGGTTTTGGAAACACCATATATTTT
j_call: TRBJ1-2; d_call: TRBD1; v_call: TRBV5-1; clone_size: -; cdr3_aa: CASSLETGSTGYTF; cdr3_nt: TGCGCCAGCAGCTTAGAGACAGGGTCTACTGGCTACACCTTC
j_call: TRBJ2-7; d_call: -; v_call: TRBV28; clone_size: -; cdr3_aa: CASSLSDSRYEQYF; cdr3_nt: TGTGCCAGCAGTTTAAGCGACTCCCGCTACGAGCAGTACTTC
j_call: TRBJ2-1; d_call: -; v_call: TRBV12-5; clone_size: -; cdr3_aa: CASGLVAEEQFF; cdr3_nt: TGTGCTAGTGGTTTGGTAGCCGAGGAGCAGTTCTTC
j_call: TRBJ1-6; d_call: TRBD1; v_call: TRBV27; clone_size: -; cdr3_aa: CASSLRLGQGGSPLHF; cdr3_nt: TGTGCCAGCAGTTTAAGGCTCGGACAGGGGGGTTCACCCCTCCACTTT
j_call: TRBJ2-7; d_call: -; v_call: TRBV5-1; clone_size: -; cdr3_aa: CASSNVGTNSYEQYF; cdr3_nt: TGCGCCAGCAGTAATGTAGGAACTAACTCCTACGAGCAGTACTTC
j_call: TRBJ1-2; d_call: -; v_call: TRBV6-5; clone_size: few; cdr3_aa: CASSYKSTGIAGGYTF; cdr3_nt: TGTGCCAGCAGTTACAAGTCCACAGGGATAGCAGGTGGCTACACCTTC
j_call: TRBJ2-7; d_call: -; v_call: TRBV2; clone_size: -; cdr3_aa: CASRKTDTPYEQYF; cdr3_nt: TGTGCCAGCAGAAAGACAGACACCCCCTACGAGCAGTACTTC
j_call: TRBJ2-7; d_call: TRBD1; v_call: TRBV4-1; clone_size: -; cdr3_aa: CASSQDPTGSYEQYF; cdr3_nt: TGCGCCAGCAGCCAAGATCCGACAGGGAGTTACGAGCAGTACTTC
j_call: TRBJ1-5; d_call: TRBD1; v_call: TRBV28; clone_size: -; cdr3_aa: CASSLLGTQGASQPQHF; cdr3_nt: TGTGCCAGCAGTTTACTCGGTACACAGGGGGCGAGTCAGCCCCAGCATTTT
j_call: TRBJ1-1; d_call: -; v_call: TRBV6-5; clone_size: many; cdr3_aa: CASSYRPGVRGTEAFF; cdr3_nt: TGTGCCAGCAGTTACCGACCCGGGGTCAGGGGCACTGAAGCTTTCTTT
j_call: TRBJ2-2; d_call: -; v_call: TRBV19; clone_size: -; cdr3_aa: CASSPLGAAAGELFF; cdr3_nt: TGTGCCAGTAGTCCTTTAGGGGCCGCGGCCGGGGAGCTGTTTTTT
j_call: TRBJ2-1; d_call: TRBD2; v_call: TRBV11-3; clone_size: -; cdr3_aa: CASSLSRLAGYNEQFF; cdr3_nt: TGTGCCAGCAGCTTATCTCGACTAGCGGGTTACAATGAGCAGTTCTTC
j_call: TRBJ2-1; d_call: TRBD2; v_call: TRBV28; clone_size: -; cdr3_aa: CASARWTSGRVEQFF; cdr3_nt: TGTGCCTCGGCAAGATGGACTAGCGGGAGAGTTGAGCAGTTCTTC
j_call: TRBJ1-4; d_call: TRBD1; v_call: TRBV3-1/TRBV3-2; clone_size: -; cdr3_aa: CASSQWGTGNEKLFF; cdr3_nt: TGTGCCAGCAGCCAATGGGGGACAGGGAATGAAAAACTGTTTTTT
j_call: TRBJ1-4; d_call: TRBD1; v_call: TRBV4-1; clone_size: -; cdr3_aa: CASSQATGVANEKLFF; cdr3_nt: TGCGCCAGCAGCCAGGCAACAGGGGTGGCTAATGAAAAACTGTTTTTT
j_call: TRBJ2-3; d_call: TRBD2; v_call: TRBV6-5; clone_size: -; cdr3_aa: CASSIAGGPGEAQYF; cdr3_nt: TGTGCCAGCTCGATAGCGGGAGGGCCAGGGGAGGCGCAGTATTTT
j_call: TRBJ1-3; d_call: -; v_call: TRBV30; clone_size: -; cdr3_aa: CAWSRGTPSGNTIYF; cdr3_nt: TGTGCCTGGAGTAGGGGGACCCCCTCTGGAAACACCATATATTTT
j_call: TRBJ1-2; d_call: TRBD1; v_call: TRBV6-5; clone_size: -; cdr3_aa: CASSSRQGSNYGYTF; cdr3_nt: TGTGCCAGCAGTTCTCGACAGGGATCTAACTATGGCTACACCTTC
j_call: TRBJ2-2; d_call: TRBD2; v_call: TRBV2; clone_size: -; cdr3_aa: CASSGTSGRTGELFF; cdr3_nt: TGTGCCAGCAGCGGGACTAGCGGACGAACCGGGGAGCTGTTTTTT
j_call: TRBJ2-1; d_call: TRBD2; v_call: TRBV19; clone_size: -; cdr3_aa: CASSSLRAGGRVNEQFF; cdr3_nt: TGTGCCAGTAGTAGTCTTAGAGCGGGAGGGAGAGTCAATGAGCAGTTCTTC
j_call: TRBJ2-2; d_call: TRBD2; v_call: TRBV7-3; clone_size: -; cdr3_aa: CASSPLPASGGNTGELFF; cdr3_nt: TGTGCCAGCAGCCCGCTCCCGGCCAGCGGGGGAAACACCGGGGAGCTGTTTTTT
j_call: TRBJ2-7; d_call: -; v_call: TRBV7-2; clone_size: -; cdr3_aa: CASSLVGGVRDYEQYF; cdr3_nt: TGTGCCAGCAGCTTAGTTGGTGGCGTCAGGGACTACGAGCAGTACTTC
j_call: TRBJ1-3; d_call: TRBD1; v_call: TRBV6-2/TRBV6-3; clone_size: -; cdr3_aa: CASSYFTGVGNTIYF; cdr3_nt: TGTGCCAGCAGTTACTTTACAGGGGTTGGAAACACCATATATTTT
j_call: TRBJ2-5; d_call: -; v_call: TRBV18; clone_size: -; cdr3_aa: CASSPKGNTQYF; cdr3_nt: TGTGCCAGCTCACCTAAGGGGAACACCCAGTACTTC
j_call: TRBJ2-1; d_call: TRBD1; v_call: TRBV6-5; clone_size: -; cdr3_aa: CASSRPGQRNEQFF; cdr3_nt: TGTGCCAGCAGCCGGCCGGGACAGCGCAATGAGCAGTTCTTC